This TCR beta chain was profiled in a study of blood T cell repertoires in COVID-19. Data came from immunoSEQ multiplex PCR; TCRdb stores just in-frame clones and leaves some out. The repertoire holds about 40,000 clones, with over 75% as singletons. The CDR3 extends over 16 amino acids. CDR1 LGHNA and CDR2 YSLEER come from the germline V gene. The germline V and J ends were trimmed by 1 base and 7 bases, with 16 bases remaining between them. This receptor was obtained from a man aged 60 to 75 with active COVID-19. Specimen: peripheral blood. The chain carries TRBV4-3 and TRBJ1-4; D is undetermined. CDR3 bases: TGCGCCAGCAGCCAAGGCCCCCGCCTCGAGGGTGAAAAACTGTTTTTT. Its translation is CASSQGPRLEGEKLFF.